Reported below is one T cell receptor (beta chain). Antigen unknown. This specimen comes from a study of cytomegalovirus exposure and HLA in healthy donors. Study summary: T cells numbering about 179 million yielded 95 million to 140 million unique TCR beta sequences in an earlier analysis. Study results and caveats: In a later analysis, DRB1 alleles had the most associated TCRs; HLA-C alleles the fewest. Associated with HLA alleles at 0.05 false discovery rate in a later analysis were 16,951 TCR beta sequences. A prior analysis recorded that most TCR beta V segments were productive about 87% or about 30% of the time.

Amplification used 60 Vbeta primers and 13 Jbeta primers. Sequencing was performed with immunoSEQ multiplex PCR; in TCRdb, only in-frame clones are kept and a portion is missing. The table includes under 150,000 clones, 85% to 90% detected once. V was clipped by 3 bases and J by 0 bases, with 12 bases between them. This CDR3 comprises 15 residues. Germline CDR1 reads SGDLS; CDR2 reads YYNGEE. The TCR originated in a woman in her twenties or thirties in good health and CMV-seropositive. The sequencing input was PBMCs. The chain links TRBV9 to TRBJ1-1; possible D gene TRBD1, 6 bases. CDR3 amino acids: CASSGGGSMNTEAFF. Written as DNA, the CDR3 is TGTGCCAGCAGCGGGGGGGGCAGTATGAACACTGAAGCTTTCTTT. The full variable domain, in which reference TRBV9 and TRBJ1-1 provide the parts outside the CDR3, is DSGVTQTPKHLITATGQRVTLRCSPRSGDLSVYWYQQSLDQGLQFLIQYYNGEERAKGNILERFSAQQFPDLHSELNLSSLELGDSALYFCASSGGGSMNTEAFFGQGTRLTVV.